The 21 T cell receptor beta chains below were found in one sample sequenced in a study of blood T cell repertoires in COVID-19. TCRdb's table, derived via immunoSEQ multiplex PCR, lists solely in-frame clones and lacks some. The sample contains 110,000 or so clones, over 60% of which appear only once. The sample comprised peripheral blood. Every receptor here comes from a man aged 70 or older with acute or convalescent COVID-19.

V and J are TRBV6-6 and TRBJ2-7; 11 bases align to TRBD1. The CDR3 extends over 14 amino acids. Germline CDR1 and CDR2: MNHNY and SVGAGI (reference sequence). Trimming at V came to 4 bases and at J to 7 bases, leaving 6 bases not matched to a gene. The CDR3 loop reads CASSFGQGAREQYF. The CDR3 bases are TGTGCCAGCAGTTTCGGACAGGGGGCGCGAGAGCAGTACTTC.

This clone was found once. This chain joins TRBV5-6 and TRBJ1-5; possible D gene TRBD1, 5 bases. The CDR3 contains 15 residues. From germline, CDR1 is SGHDT and CDR2 YYEEEE. Deletions cut 0 bases from V and 7 bases from J, with 14 bases between. In nucleotides, the CDR3 is TGTGCCAGCAGCTTGGGGACACTCACGGTCCAGCCCCAGCATTTT. Amino acid sequence: CASSLGTLTVQPQHF.

The chain employs TRBV7-9 and TRBJ2-7; 8 bases map to TRBD1. The CDR3 sequence is 13 residues long. The germline CDR1 and CDR2 sequences are SEHNR and FQNEAQ (reference sequence). V was pared by 11 bases and J by 6 bases, with 12 bases of the junction left unmatched. CDR3 sequence reads: CASEPDRVGEQYF. The CDR3 DNA reads TGTGCCTCCGAGCCGGACAGGGTCGGCGAGCAGTACTTC.

The rearrangement links TRBV4-1 to TRBJ2-3; 8 bases agree with TRBD1. The length of the CDR3 is 16 residues. CDR1 is MGHRA and CDR2 is YSYEKL in the germline V gene. The junction had 11 bases not matched to a gene; V was cut back by 1 base and J by 8 bases. In nucleotides, the CDR3 is TGCGCCAGCAGCCAAGTGGGGGGCAGGGGGCGCGGTACGCAGTATTTT. Translation: CASSQVGGRGRGTQYF.

The chain combines TRBV28 with TRBJ2-7; 9 nucleotides align to TRBD2. The CDR3 contains 13 residues. The junction had 7 bases not matched to a gene; V was cut back by 6 bases and J by 7 bases. Germline V gene data show CDR1 as MDHEN and CDR2 as SYDVKM. The CDR3 here is CASSSSGSEEQYF. CDR3 sequence (DNA): TGTGCCAGCAGCAGTAGCGGGAGTGAAGAGCAGTACTTC. Based on the CDR3 plus reference TRBV28 and TRBJ2-7, the full variable domain is DVKVTQSSRYLVKRTGEKVFLECVQDMDHENMFWYRQDPGLGLRLIYFSYDVKMKEKGDIPEGYSVSREKKERFSLILESASTNQTSMYLCASSSSGSEEQYFGPGTRLTVT.

For the CDR3, the DNA is TGCGCCAGCAGCCAAGATGACGGGGAGTATCAGCCCCAGCATTTT. The encoded protein is CASSQDDGEYQPQHF. The chain links TRBV4-1 to TRBJ1-5; D not certain. V was shortened by 0 bases and J by 5 bases, with 11 bases between the two germline ends. The germline gives CDR1 MGHRA, CDR2 YSYEKL. The CDR3 consists of 15 residues.

This chain uses TRBV5-1 with TRBJ2-5; weak D call: TRBD1 (5 bases). CDR1 and CDR2 (germline): SGHRS, YFSETQ. The length of the CDR3 is 15 residues. Trimming cost V 3 bases and J 5 bases, with 17 bases left between them. CDR3 sequence: CASSYGHPRLETQYF. The CDR3 nucleotides read TGCGCCAGCAGCTACGGACACCCCAGGCTGGAGACCCAGTACTTC.

The chain couples TRBV2 to TRBJ2-7, with a possible D match to TRBD1 (6 bases). This CDR3 has 15 amino acids. CDR1 SNHLY and CDR2 FYNNEI come from the germline V gene. V was trimmed by 6 bases and J by 0 bases, leaving 15 bases between them. The CDR3 DNA follows: TGTGCCAGCAGGTCCGGCTGGGACATCTCCTACGAGCAGTACTTC. Its translation: CASRSGWDISYEQYF. The full variable domain, its missing parts supplied by reference TRBV2 and TRBJ2-7, is EPEVTQTPSHQVTQMGQEVILRCVPISNHLYFYWYRQILGQKVEFLVSFYNNEISEKSEIFDDQFSVERPDGSNFTLKIRSTKLEDSAMYFCASRSGWDISYEQYFGPGTRLTVT.

The chain recombines TRBV7-8 with TRBJ2-7, with D possibly being TRBD1 (6 bases). There are 17 residues in the CDR3. Germline lookup yields CDR1 SGHVS and CDR2 FQNEAQ. V shed 1 base and J shed 1 base, with 17 bases lying between them. CDR3 sequence reads: CASSLGVSGTPSYEQYF. The CDR3 DNA reads TGTGCCAGCAGCTTAGGGGTGTCGGGGACACCTTCCTACGAGCAGTACTTC. Variable domain in full (rest from reference TRBV7-8 and TRBJ2-7): GAGVSQSPRYKVAKRGQDVALRCDPISGHVSLFWYQQALGQGPEFLTYFQNEAQLDKSGLPSDRFFAERPEGSVSTLKIQRTQQEDSAVYLCASSLGVSGTPSYEQYFGPGTRLTVT.

The rearrangement joins TRBV29-1 to TRBJ1-1, with D tentatively TRBD1 (5 bases). This CDR3 contains 13 residues. V was trimmed by 2 bases and J by 3 bases, leaving 10 bases between them. Germline CDR1 is SQVTM and CDR2 is ANQGSEA. The CDR3: CSVEPGGDTEAFF. In nucleotides, the CDR3 is TGCAGCGTTGAACCTGGGGGGGACACTGAAGCTTTCTTT.

The rearrangement joins TRBV7-2 to TRBJ1-4; D is perhaps TRBD1 (6 bases). The CDR3 spans 14 residues. CDR1 is SGHTA, CDR2 FQGNSA, per germline. The V end lost 5 bases, the J end lost 4 bases, and 11 bases lay between the germline ends. The DNA of the CDR3 is TGTGCCAGCAGCCCCGGGGGGCTTAATGAAAAACTGTTTTTT. It specifies CASSPGGLNEKLFF.

The genes are TRBV5-8 and TRBJ2-1; the match to TRBD1 covers 9 bases. The CDR3 totals 15 residues. CDR1 and CDR2 from the germline V gene are SGHTS and YDEGEE. The V segment lost 5 bases and the J segment 3 bases; nucleotides outside the gene matches: 6. Written as DNA, the CDR3 is TGTGCCAGCAGTTCCGGGACAGGGTACTACAATGAGCAGTTCTTC. Protein sequence: CASSSGTGYYNEQFF.

The chain carries TRBV19 and TRBJ2-1, with TRBD2 as a possible D gene (6 bases). Germline-derived CDR1 and CDR2 are LNHDA and SQIVND (reference sequence). This CDR3 is 14 amino acids long. V gave up 6 bases and J gave up 0 bases, with 9 bases separating them. CDR3: CASRDGSSYNEQFF. For the CDR3, the DNA is TGTGCCAGTAGGGACGGGAGCTCCTACAATGAGCAGTTCTTC.

The V and J genes are TRBV5-5 and TRBJ2-1, with 7 bases lining up with TRBD1. The germline CDR1 and CDR2 sequences are SGHKS and YYEKEE (reference sequence). The CDR3 sequence is 16 residues long. With 5 bases clipped from V and 3 bases from J, the junction kept 11 bases outside the gene matches. CDR3 residues: CASSRQGSGIYNEQFF. The CDR3 DNA reads TGTGCCAGCAGTCGACAGGGTTCGGGGATCTACAATGAGCAGTTCTTC.

The rearrangement uses TRBV6-2 or TRBV6-3 and TRBJ2-1, with D perhaps matching TRBD2 (5 bases). Trimming took off 5 bases at V and 0 bases at J, with 17 bases between the two ends. CDR1 is MNHEY, CDR2 SVGEGT, per germline. CDR3 length: 17 amino acids. The DNA for the CDR3 is TGTGCCAGCAGTACAAACCCGAGGGTGCGCTCCTACAATGAGCAGTTCTTC. It encodes CASSTNPRVRSYNEQFF.

DNA for the CDR3: TGCGCCAGCAGCCAGGACAGCTACACCGGGGAGCTGTTTTTT. It is translated as CASSQDSYTGELFF. The chain carries TRBV5-1 and TRBJ2-2, with D possibly TRBD1 on 6 matching bases. This CDR3 comprises 14 residues. Deletions cut 4 bases from V and 3 bases from J, with 10 bases between. Germline V lookup: CDR1 SGHRS, CDR2 YFSETQ.

The V call is TRBV5-1, the J call TRBJ1-1; 9 bases are a match to TRBD1. The CDR3 totals 17 residues. Losses at the gene ends were 3 bases for V and 5 bases for J; bases not matched to a gene: 14. Germline CDR1 reads SGHRS; CDR2 reads YFSETQ. This CDR3 is CASSYSGTGTIPTEAFF. The CDR3 DNA reads TGCGCCAGCAGCTATTCCGGGACAGGGACAATCCCAACTGAAGCTTTCTTT. Full variable domain (missing parts from reference TRBV5-1 and TRBJ1-1): KAGVTQTPRYLIKTRGQQVTLSCSPISGHRSVSWYQQTPGQGLQFLFEYFSETQRNKGNFPGRFSGRQFSNSRSEMNVSTLELGDSALYLCASSYSGTGTIPTEAFFGQGTRLTVV.

The rearrangement uses TRBV9 and TRBJ1-5, with D tentatively TRBD1 (6 bases). CDR3 length equals 14 residues. CDR1 and CDR2 (germline): SGDLS, YYNGEE. V dropped 4 bases and J dropped 6 bases, with 14 bases sitting between them. The CDR3 DNA reads TGTGCCAGCAGCTCCTCCTCAGGGGTTCAGCCCCAGCATTTT. It is translated as CASSSSSGVQPQHF.

This sequence joins TRBV29-1 and TRBJ1-1; D perhaps matches TRBD1 (5 bases). The germline V and J ends were trimmed by 1 base and 5 bases, with 17 bases remaining between them. The V gene's germline CDR1 is SQVTM and CDR2 ANQGSEA. The CDR3 consists of 15 residues. The CDR3 region is CSVEVWVTGDTEAFF. CDR3 DNA: TGCAGCGTTGAAGTCTGGGTTACAGGTGATACTGAAGCTTTCTTT.

The chain couples TRBV15 to TRBJ2-7; 8 bases are a match to TRBD1. CDR3 length: 18 amino acids. Trimming took 0 bases from V and 2 from J; bases not matched to a gene: 12. CDR1 is LNHNV, CDR2 YYDKDF, per germline (reference sequence). The CDR3 coding sequence is TGTGCCACCAGCAGAGATCTCGGGACAGGCGCAGAGACCTACGAGCAGTACTTC. Protein: CATSRDLGTGAETYEQYF.

The rearrangement uses TRBV7-8 and TRBJ2-5; D not resolved. With 3 bases removed from V and 5 bases from J, the gap between germline ends came to 10 bases. The CDR3 contains 13 residues. From germline, CDR1 is SGHVS and CDR2 FQNEAQ. CDR3 protein: CASSFGARETQYF. In DNA form, the CDR3 reads TGTGCCAGCAGCTTCGGAGCTCGGGAGACCCAGTACTTC.